The 16 T cell receptor beta chains in this list originate from one sample, sequenced in a study of blood T cells in healthy people across ages (dated by TCRdb to the mid-2010s). Library method: 5' RACE. Sequencing instrument: Illumina HiSeq 2500. A second roughly 7 to 11 cycle PCR used a sample-barcoded 5' primer and a J-beta primer mix. TCRdb reworked the public reads: Q25 trimming with fastp, MiXCR clone assembly, productive beta chains retained. Each CDR3 protein gets just one entry, which takes the most common genes and DNA from the rows behind it. A total of some 1.5 million distinct CDR3 sequences appear in this sample, roughly 30% of them only once. Clones ranked in the top ten supply 7.7% of the sample. Specimen: blood. Source of these receptors: a woman younger than 45 in good health.

On this clonotype: Given a much more abundant clone one base away, this may be a read error. This rearrangement joins TRBV20-1 to TRBJ2-7; perhaps TRBD1 as D (5 bases). Trimming stripped 5 bases from V and 0 bases from J, with 14 bases between. The CDR3 totals 14 residues. CDR1 is DFQATT and CDR2 is SNEGSKA in the germline V gene (reference sequence). The CDR3 sequence is CSALEQETSYEQYF. The CDR3 DNA follows: TGCAGTGCTCTGGAACAGGAGACCTCCTACGAGCAGTACTTC.

This clonotype was observed many times. A junction boundary mismatches the germline segment, possibly from a read error. The chain has TRBV20-1 and TRBJ2-5; D call uncertain. In germline, CDR1 is DFQATT, CDR2 SNEGSKA (reference sequence). This CDR3 region has 12 residues. The CDR3 region is CSASVFQGTQYF. In DNA, the CDR3 is TGCAGTGCTAGCGTCTTCCAAGGGACCCAGTACTTC.

This clonotype was seen a few times. The chain joins TRBV2 to TRBJ1-6; no clear D. V was clipped by 8 bases and J by 10 bases, with 24 bases between them. Germline values: CDR1 SNHLY, CDR2 FYNNEI. The CDR3 covers 16 residues. The chain's CDR3 is CASRPSTAGVGSPLHF. CDR3 sequence (DNA): TGTGCCAGCCGACCTAGCACCGCCGGGGTCGGGTCACCCCTCCACTTT.

The table lists this clonotype with a few counts. The V and J genes are TRBV30 and TRBJ2-1; D gene unclear. The germline gives CDR1 GTSNPN, CDR2 SVGIG (reference sequence). V was shortened by 3 bases and J by 4 bases, with 10 bases between the two germline ends. The CDR3 consists of 13 residues. The CDR3 coding sequence is TGTGCCTGGAGGGCAGGCCGATACAATGAGCAGTTCTTC. It codes for CAWRAGRYNEQFF. Drawing the rest from reference TRBV30 and TRBJ2-1, the complete variable domain is SQTIHQWPATLVQPVGSPLSLECTVEGTSNPNLYWYRQAAGRGLQLLFYSVGIGQISSEVPQNLSASRPQDRQFILSSKKLLLSDSGFYLCAWRAGRYNEQFFGPGTRLTVL.

The table lists this clonotype with many counts. This chain links TRBV29-1 with TRBJ2-1; possible D gene TRBD1, 5 bases. The germline V gene has CDR1 SQVTM and CDR2 ANQGSEA. The CDR3 loop spans 14 amino acids. Trimming took off 1 base at V and 0 bases at J, with 7 bases between the two ends. The CDR3 nucleotides are TGCAGCGTTGAAGTAGGGGACTCCTACAATGAGCAGTTCTTC. Translating gives CSVEVGDSYNEQFF.

V and J are TRBV7-2 and TRBJ2-7; TRBD2 matches 7 bases. This CDR3 comprises 15 residues. Per the germline V gene, CDR1 is SGHTA and CDR2 is FQGNSA. V lost 10 bases to trimming and J lost 0 bases; unmatched junction nucleotides: 12. The CDR3 nucleotides read TGTGCCAACAGTTTAAGCGGGGCGAGCTCCTACGAGCAGTACTTC. Amino acid sequence: CANSLSGASSYEQYF. Together with reference TRBV7-2 and TRBJ2-7, the CDR3 gives the full variable domain: GAGVSQSPSNKVTEKGKDVELRCDPISGHTALYWYRQSLGQGLEFLIYFQGNSAPDKSGLPSDRFSAERTGGSVSTLTIQRTQQEDSAVYLCANSLSGASSYEQYFGPGTRLTVT.

This clonotype was counted a few times. V usage is TRBV20-1 and J usage is TRBJ2-1; D is undetermined. This CDR3 contains 13 residues. Germline V lookup: CDR1 DFQATT, CDR2 SNEGSKA (reference sequence). V lost 6 bases and J 5 bases, leaving 14 bases between the germline ends. The CDR3 region is CSADRLEDNEQFF. The DNA of the CDR3 is TGCAGTGCAGACCGGCTAGAAGACAATGAGCAGTTCTTC.

Details on this clonotype: A much more abundant neighbour one base away suggests this may be a read error. The chain's CDR3 is CASSNRDRVQETPYF. CDR3 coding DNA: TGTGCCAGCAGCAACCGGGACAGGGTTCAAGAGACCCCGTACTTC. V is TRBV11-2 and J is TRBJ2-5; TRBD1 matches 9 bases. Germline V gives CDR1 SGHAT, CDR2 FQNNGV. CDR3 length: 15 residues.

This clonotype has only a few counts. The rearrangement joins TRBV5-1 to TRBJ1-1; D remains unclear. The V gene lost 4 bases and the J gene lost 4 bases, with 14 bases spanning the gap. The CDR3 is 14 amino acids. Germline assignment: CDR1 SGHRS and CDR2 YFSETQ. The CDR3 spells CASSAYVGFTEAFF. The CDR3 DNA is TGCGCCAGCAGCGCATACGTGGGGTTCACTGAAGCTTTCTTT. Full variable domain (rest looked up from reference TRBV5-1 and TRBJ1-1): KAGVTQTPRYLIKTRGQQVTLSCSPISGHRSVSWYQQTPGQGLQFLFEYFSETQRNKGNFPGRFSGRQFSNSRSEMNVSTLELGDSALYLCASSAYVGFTEAFFGQGTRLTVV.

In nucleotides, the CDR3 is TGTGCCACCAGCAGGAACAGGATTAGCACAGATACGCAGTATTTT. It codes for CATSRNRISTDTQYF. The rearrangement joins TRBV15 to TRBJ2-3; D possibly corresponds to TRBD1 (5 bases). CDR3 size: 15 residues. Trimming stripped 3 bases from V and 0 bases from J, with 10 bases between. The germline gives CDR1 LNHNV, CDR2 YYDKDF (reference sequence).

As concerns this clonotype: One end of the junction does not line up with germline, which may come from a read error. The chain couples TRBV12-3 or TRBV12-4 to TRBJ2-1, with a tentative D call TRBD2 (6 bases). The CDR3 length is 15 residues. The CDR3 DNA reads as TGTACCAGCAGTTTTTGGAGGGTGAGCACGTATGAGCAGTTCTTC. Translation: CTSSFWRVSTYEQFF.

Comments on this clonotype: This sequence may be a read error, since a much larger clone differs from it by one base. The CDR3 loop reads CASSLRGRGREETQYF. CDR3 bases: TGTGCCAGCAGCCTCAGGGGGAGGGGGCGAGAAGAGACCCAGTACTTC. The chain carries TRBV3-1 and TRBJ2-5, with D perhaps matching TRBD1 or TRBD2 (7 bases each). Germline assignment: CDR1 LGHDT and CDR2 YNNKEL (reference sequence). This CDR3 spans 16 amino acids. Trimming stripped 4 bases from V and 3 bases from J, with 18 bases between.

In its sample, this clonotype was seen a few times. This chain joins TRBV5-1 and TRBJ1-2; D is perhaps TRBD1 (5 bases). Trimming shortened V by 6 bases and J by 6 bases, and 18 bases separated the two germline ends. The germline V gene has CDR1 SGHRS and CDR2 YFSETQ. CDR3 length equals 14 residues. Here the CDR3 DNA reads TGCGCCAGCAACCTTGTTGAGGGGCTCGATGGCTACACCTTC. This gives the protein CASNLVEGLDGYTF.

The gene calls are TRBV4-1 and TRBJ1-5, with D uncertain. The CDR3 is 16 residues long. CDR1 and CDR2 from the germline V gene are MGHRA and YSYEKL. V was shortened by 4 bases and J by 4 bases, with 17 bases between the two germline ends. This CDR3 is CASSPSSGAGNQPQHF. The CDR3 DNA is TGCGCCAGCAGCCCCTCTTCGGGTGCGGGAAATCAGCCCCAGCATTTT.

In its sample, this clonotype was seen a few times. This chain connects TRBV30 to TRBJ2-1, with 9 bases that match TRBD2. The germline CDR1 and CDR2 sequences are GTSNPN and SVGIG (reference sequence). This CDR3 region has 17 residues. The trim removed 0 bases at V and 3 bases at J, leaving 9 bases unmatched. The chain's CDR3 is CAWSVGATSGIYNEQFF. In nucleotides, the CDR3 is TGTGCCTGGAGTGTAGGGGCGACTAGCGGCATCTACAATGAGCAGTTCTTC.

The chain carries TRBV27 and TRBJ1-6; D gene ambiguous. CDR1 and CDR2 (germline): MNHEY, SMNVEV (reference sequence). The CDR3 spans 15 residues. Deletions cut 3 bases from V and 7 bases from J, with 13 bases between. The CDR3 nucleotides are TGTGCCAGCAGTTTGTTCCCTGACGGGAATTCACCCCTCCACTTT. It encodes CASSLFPDGNSPLHF.